The present T cell receptor (beta chain) was sequenced within a study of cytomegalovirus exposure and HLA in healthy donors. Amplification used 60 Vbeta primers and 13 Jbeta primers. Some clones are missing from TCRdb's copy, which holds only in-frame ones; the method was immunoSEQ multiplex PCR. The data hold approximately 150,000 clones, with about 80% observed a single time. General observations from the study: As a later analysis revealed, most CMV-associated TCR beta chains appeared HLA-restricted. Being indistinguishable, some V segments were excluded, TRBV6-2 and TRBV6-3 among them.

Worth noting for this clone: Its antigen is as yet unknown.

After removal of 8 bases from V and 4 bases from J, the junction contained 5 bases not matched to a gene. CDR1 and CDR2 (germline): MNHEY, SVGAGI. CDR3 length: 14 residues. The chain combines TRBV6-5 with TRBJ2-3, with 11 bases lining up with TRBD2. The TCR sequence derives from a man between 40 and 49 years old in good health and CMV-seronegative. Sequenced input: PBMCs. Written as DNA, the CDR3 is TGTGCCAGCGGCCCTAGCGGGAGGTCAGATACGCAGTATTTT. This gives the protein CASGPSGRSDTQYF.